One sample yielded the 32 T cell receptor beta chains listed below, sequenced in a study of blood T cell repertoires in COVID-19. Libraries were prepared by immunoSEQ multiplex PCR; TCRdb keeps only in-frame clonotypes and omits some of them. Here the sample spans more than 250,000 clones, about 91% being singletons. The sequencing input was peripheral blood. These receptors were obtained from a woman younger than 45 with COVID-19, enrolled during active disease.

V and J are TRBV20-1 and TRBJ1-2; unclear D gene. The CDR3 contains 14 residues. Germline V gives CDR1 DFQATT, CDR2 SNEGSKA (reference sequence). Trimming took 3 bases from V and 0 from J, leaving 11 bases between them. CDR3 nucleotides: TGCAGTGCTAGTCTGGCGGAAGCTAACTATGGCTACACCTTC. Translated, it gives CSASLAEANYGYTF.

This chain's CDR3 is CASSVDRDSHEQYF. DNA of the CDR3: TGTGCCAGCAGCGTAGACAGGGATTCCCACGAGCAGTACTTC. The chain links TRBV9 to TRBJ2-7, with a tentative D call TRBD1 (6 bases). Germline loops: CDR1 SGDLS, CDR2 YYNGEE. The CDR3 loop spans 14 amino acids. Trimming pared 0 bases from V and 5 bases from J, leaving 12 bases between.

The rearrangement links TRBV19 to TRBJ1-1, with 7 nucleotides matching TRBD1. CDR1 LNHDA and CDR2 SQIVND come from the germline V gene (reference sequence). There are 13 residues in the CDR3. V dropped 6 bases and J dropped 1; count of bases not matched to a gene: 2. The CDR3 spells CASRGDRNTEAFF. The CDR3 nucleotides read TGTGCCAGTAGGGGGGACAGGAACACTGAAGCTTTCTTT.

The CDR3 region has the DNA TGCGCCAGCAGCTACAGGGGCCCCCCCGATGGCTACACCTTC. It yields the protein CASSYRGPPDGYTF. The chain couples TRBV5-1 to TRBJ1-2, with TRBD1 matching over 7 bases. CDR1 is SGHRS, CDR2 YFSETQ, per germline. The CDR3 sequence is 14 residues long. V gave up 3 bases and J gave up 6 bases; unmatched junction bases: 8. The full variable domain, in which reference TRBV5-1 and TRBJ1-2 provide the parts outside the CDR3, is KAGVTQTPRYLIKTRGQQVTLSCSPISGHRSVSWYQQTPGQGLQFLFEYFSETQRNKGNFPGRFSGRQFSNSRSEMNVSTLELGDSALYLCASSYRGPPDGYTFGSGTRLTVV.

The chain uses TRBV15 and TRBJ2-3; D not certain. The CDR3 totals 13 residues. Germline CDR1 is LNHNV and CDR2 is YYDKDF (reference sequence). Trimming pared 1 base from V and 6 bases from J, leaving 8 bases between. CDR3 region: CATSRGPGDTQYF. The CDR3 DNA follows: TGTGCCACCAGCAGAGGACCCGGGGATACGCAGTATTTT.

Here the CDR3 reads CASSDGQGADTQYF. The CDR3 nucleotides read TGTGCCAGCAGCGACGGACAGGGGGCAGATACGCAGTATTTT. The V and J genes are TRBV9 and TRBJ2-3, with 10 bases fitting TRBD1. V gave up 3 bases and J gave up 4 bases; unmatched junction bases: 2. The CDR3 is made up of 14 amino acids. Germline V gene lookup returns CDR1 SGDLS and CDR2 YYNGEE. Full variable domain (rest looked up from reference TRBV9 and TRBJ2-3): DSGVTQTPKHLITATGQRVTLRCSPRSGDLSVYWYQQSLDQGLQFLIQYYNGEERAKGNILERFSAQQFPDLHSELNLSSLELGDSALYFCASSDGQGADTQYFGPGTRLTVL.

The chain combines TRBV19 with TRBJ2-3; D is possibly TRBD2 (5 bases). V lost 5 bases to trimming and J lost 3 bases, with 18 bases between them. Looked up from germline, CDR1 is LNHDA and CDR2 is SQIVND (reference sequence). The CDR3 is 16 residues long. The CDR3 nucleotides are TGTGCCAGTAGTCCTCTTGTAGCGTGGGTGACAGATACGCAGTATTTT. This codes for CASSPLVAWVTDTQYF.

This sequence joins TRBV20-1 and TRBJ1-1; D gene uncertain. The V gene lost 2 bases and the J gene lost 3 bases, with 4 bases spanning the gap. This CDR3 is 11 amino acids long. From germline, CDR1 is DFQATT and CDR2 SNEGSKA (reference sequence). Written as DNA, the CDR3 is TGCAGTGCTAGAAGCGACACTGAAGCTTTCTTT. Residues: CSARSDTEAFF.

The chain is built from TRBV10-3 and TRBJ2-7, with D maybe TRBD1 (6 bases). V was clipped by 5 bases and J by 5 bases, with 13 bases between them. Per the germline V gene, CDR1 is ENHRY and CDR2 is SYGVKD. CDR3 length equals 13 residues. In DNA form, the CDR3 reads TGTGCCATCAGTAGCAGGGGTGCCCACGAGCAGTACTTC. Residues: CAISSRGAHEQYF.

The chain carries TRBV19 and TRBJ2-6; 8 positions match TRBD1. V trimming: 10 bases; J trimming: 1 base; junction bases outside the gene matches: 12. The germline CDR1 and CDR2 sequences are LNHDA and SQIVND (reference sequence). The CDR3 has 17 residues. Written as DNA, the CDR3 is TGTGCCATCCACCGACAGGGGTTCTGTTCTGGGGCCAACGTCCTGACTTTC. It codes for CAIHRQGFCSGANVLTF. Drawing the rest from reference TRBV19 and TRBJ2-6, the complete variable domain is DGGITQSPKYLFRKEGQNVTLSCEQNLNHDAMYWYRQDPGQGLRLIYYSQIVNDFQKGDIAEGYSVSREKKESFPLTVTSAQKNPTAFYLCAIHRQGFCSGANVLTFGAGSRLTVL.

The chain recombines TRBV12-5 with TRBJ2-1, with TRBD2 identical over 7 bases. The CDR3 is 16 residues long. The V gene end was trimmed by 0 bases and the J gene end by 0 bases; junction bases not matched to a gene: 2. From germline, CDR1 is LGHNT and CDR2 FRNRAP. This chain's CDR3 is CASGLVRTSSYNEQFF. CDR3 nucleotide sequence: TGTGCTAGTGGTTTGGTACGGACTAGCTCCTACAATGAGCAGTTCTTC.

The chain carries TRBV6-5 and TRBJ2-1; D unclear. The V end lost 5 bases, the J end lost 0 bases, and 8 bases lay between the germline ends. The CDR3 sequence is 14 residues long. Germline CDR1 reads MNHEY; CDR2 reads SVGAGI. CDR3 in amino acids: CASSPGYSYNEQFF. DNA for the CDR3: TGTGCCAGCAGTCCAGGCTACTCCTACAATGAGCAGTTCTTC.

The chain is built from TRBV7-8 and TRBJ1-2; TRBD1 matches at 10 bases. Germline V gene lookup returns CDR1 SGHVS and CDR2 FQNEAQ. Unmatched junction bases numbered 5, after V lost 2 bases and J lost 5 bases. The CDR3 contains 15 residues. The CDR3 reads CASSLRTGGVYGYTF. CDR3 nucleotide sequence: TGTGCCAGCAGCTTAAGGACAGGGGGTGTTTATGGCTACACCTTC.

This chain links TRBV6-6 with TRBJ1-1; no clear D gene. V dropped 2 bases and J dropped 11 bases, with 9 bases sitting between them. CDR1 and CDR2 (germline): MNHNY, SVGAGI (reference sequence). The CDR3 runs 11 residues. CDR3 bases: TGTGCCAGCAGTTACACGGTTCTGGCTTTCTTT. Amino acids: CASSYTVLAFF.

The chain joins TRBV18 to TRBJ2-3, with TRBD1 matching 7 bases. CDR1 is KGHSH, CDR2 LQKENI, per germline. With V trimmed by 8 bases and J by 4 bases, 12 bases remained unmatched. CDR3 length: 15 amino acids. The CDR3 loop is CASDRQGVGSDTQYF. CDR3 nucleotide sequence: TGTGCCAGCGACCGACAGGGCGTCGGTTCAGATACGCAGTATTTT.

A remark on this clone: Other DNA sequences from this sample encode an identical CDR3 as well. The chain is built from TRBV29-1 and TRBJ1-5; tentative D call: TRBD1 (6 bases). Trimming removed 7 bases from V and 3 bases from J, with 10 bases in between. CDR3 size: 12 residues. CDR1 SQVTM and CDR2 ANQGSEA come from the germline V gene. The CDR3 DNA reads as TGCAGCGCAGGACAGCTCAATCAGCCCCAGCATTTT. Its protein product is CSAGQLNQPQHF. Using reference TRBV29-1 and TRBJ1-5 for the parts outside the CDR3, the full variable domain is SAVISQKPSRDICQRGTSLTIQCQVDSQVTMMFWYRQQPGQSLTLIATANQGSEATYESGFVIDKFPISRPNLTFSTLTVSNMSPEDSSIYLCSAGQLNQPQHFGDGTRLSIL.

The chain combines TRBV5-4 with TRBJ1-6; 7 bases line up with TRBD1. CDR1 is SGHNT, CDR2 YYREEE, per germline (reference sequence). The CDR3 is 17 residues long. Trimming removed 3 bases from V and 4 bases from J; junction bases left unmatched: 10. This chain's CDR3 is CASSSGNPGQYNSPLHF. The CDR3 bases are TGTGCCAGCAGCTCCGGAAACCCGGGACAGTATAATTCACCCCTCCACTTT.

This rearrangement joins TRBV6-1 to TRBJ2-3; 9 bases are a match to TRBD2. After removal of 4 bases from V and 5 bases from J, the junction contained 10 bases not matched to a gene. The CDR3 contains 16 residues. The V gene's germline CDR1 is MNHNS and CDR2 SASEGT. CDR3 nucleotide sequence: TGTGCCAGCAGTGTATGGCGGGGGGGCCAAGGAGATACGCAGTATTTT. It encodes CASSVWRGGQGDTQYF.

J is TRBJ2-7 and V is TRBV6-5; 10 nucleotides align to TRBD1. The CDR3 is 14 residues long. The germline V gene has CDR1 MNHEY and CDR2 SVGAGI. Trimming took 6 bases from V and 3 from J; bases not matched to a gene: 5. As DNA, the CDR3 is TGTGCCAGCAGGGCCGGGACAGGGGTCTACGAGCAGTACTTC. Residues: CASRAGTGVYEQYF.

The J gene is TRBJ1-1, the V gene TRBV6-4; TRBD1 might be the D (6 bases). The CDR3 contains 14 residues. Trimming cost V 6 bases and J 1 base, with 12 bases left between them. The germline V gene encodes CDR1 MRHNA and CDR2 SNTAGT. The CDR3 here is CASRATQGNTEAFF. As DNA, the CDR3 is TGTGCCAGCAGAGCGACACAGGGGAACACTGAAGCTTTCTTT.

The rearrangement uses TRBV11-2 and TRBJ2-5, with unresolved D. From germline, CDR1 is SGHAT and CDR2 FQNNGV. Trimming left V 2 bases short and J 4 bases short, with 8 bases between. The CDR3 runs to 13 residues. The CDR3 spells CASSLRQTETQYF. CDR3 DNA: TGTGCCAGCAGCTTAAGACAAACAGAGACCCAGTACTTC.

This chain joins TRBV25-1 and TRBJ1-5; D ambiguous. The germline CDR1 and CDR2 sequences are MGHDK and SYGVNS. The CDR3 extends over 16 amino acids. V was clipped by 8 bases and J by 0 bases, with 17 bases between them. CDR3 sequence reads: CASVSEVSYSNQPQHF. CDR3 sequence (DNA): TGTGCCAGCGTTAGTGAGGTTTCTTATAGCAATCAGCCCCAGCATTTT.

V gene TRBV7-3 combines with J gene TRBJ2-2; D might be TRBD1 (5 bases). The V gene lost 0 bases and the J gene lost 2 bases, with 13 bases spanning the gap. This CDR3 region has 17 residues. Germline V gene sequence: CDR1 SGHTA, CDR2 FQGTGA. The DNA for the CDR3 is TGTGCCAGCAGCTTAACGTTGGTACAGGCCAACACCGGGGAGCTGTTTTTT. It encodes CASSLTLVQANTGELFF.

This rearrangement joins TRBV5-5 to TRBJ1-2; 7 nucleotides match TRBD1. Germline CDR1 reads SGHKS; CDR2 reads YYEKEE (reference sequence). This CDR3 has 16 amino acids. With V trimmed by 4 bases and J by 2 bases, 11 bases remained unmatched. The CDR3 nucleotides are TGTGCCAGCAGCCCGACGCCGGGACAGATAAACTATGGCTACACCTTC. This translates into CASSPTPGQINYGYTF.

This clone was seen once. The chain has TRBV28 and TRBJ1-2, with 7 bases aligning to TRBD1. Germline CDR1 is MDHEN and CDR2 is SYDVKM. With 8 bases clipped from V and 8 bases from J, the junction kept 11 bases outside the gene matches. There are 13 residues in the CDR3. The CDR3, as DNA: TGTGCCAGCCTACTACAGGGGTCTAGAGGCTACACCTTC. Its translation is CASLLQGSRGYTF.

The chain uses TRBV7-9 and TRBJ1-1; D remains ambiguous. CDR1 and CDR2 (germline): SEHNR, FQNEAQ (reference sequence). The V gene lost 4 bases and the J gene lost 7 bases, with 10 bases spanning the gap. This CDR3 contains 12 residues. The CDR3 here is CASSSRYFEAFF. As DNA, the CDR3 is TGTGCCAGCAGCTCCCGTTATTTTGAAGCTTTCTTT.

The CDR3 is CASSADRAGANVLTF. The CDR3 DNA sequence: TGTGCCAGCAGTGCGGACAGGGCTGGGGCCAACGTCCTGACTTTC. The rearrangement links TRBV6-4 to TRBJ2-6, with 8 bases matching TRBD1. The V gene end was trimmed by 4 bases and the J gene end by 2 bases; junction bases not matched to a gene: 1. The CDR3 length is 15 residues. Germline CDR1 reads MRHNA; CDR2 reads SNTAGT.

The gene calls are TRBV3-1 (or the pseudogene TRBV3-2) and TRBJ1-2; D is perhaps TRBD1 (5 bases). Per the germline V gene, CDR1 is LGHDT and CDR2 is YNNKEL (reference sequence). V was pared by 1 base and J by 0 bases, with 9 bases between. The CDR3 consists of 15 residues. In nucleotides, the CDR3 is TGTGCCAGCAGCCAAGGGGGCGGGACTAACTATGGCTACACCTTC. Amino acid sequence: CASSQGGGTNYGYTF.

The V call is TRBV4-1, the J call TRBJ2-1; 7 bases are shared with TRBD2. This CDR3 is built from 15 residues. The junction had 6 bases not matched to a gene; V was cut back by 2 bases and J by 5 bases. The germline V gene has CDR1 MGHRA and CDR2 YSYEKL. In DNA, the CDR3 is TGCGCCAGCAGCCAACCCCGTCGGGGGGACAATGAGCAGTTCTTC. It is translated as CASSQPRRGDNEQFF.

The rearrangement uses TRBV15 and TRBJ1-5, with 7 bases aligning to TRBD1. Trimming at V came to 4 bases and at J to 0 bases, leaving 3 bases not matched to a gene. Germline lookup yields CDR1 LNHNV and CDR2 YYDKDF (reference sequence). The CDR3 spans 15 residues. The DNA of the CDR3 is TGTGCCACCAGCATACAGGGGTATAGCAATCAGCCCCAGCATTTT. The encoded protein is CATSIQGYSNQPQHF.

The rearrangement links TRBV11-2 to TRBJ1-1, with TRBD1 matching 8 bases. CDR3 size: 20 residues. The germline CDR1 and CDR2 sequences are SGHAT and FQNNGV. Germline trimming cut 0 bases from V and 5 bases from J; bases unmatched to any gene: 20. In DNA form, the CDR3 reads TGTGCCAGCAGCTTAGAGGGGGCCTACAGGGGGAGACCGCTAGGGACTGAAGCTTTCTTT. Its protein is CASSLEGAYRGRPLGTEAFF.

J is TRBJ1-3 and V is TRBV11-2; no definite D call. Germline assignment: CDR1 SGHAT and CDR2 FQNNGV. With 0 bases removed from V and 3 bases from J, the gap between germline ends came to 6 bases. CDR3 length: 14 residues. The CDR3 protein is CASSLEADGNTIYF. CDR3 in DNA: TGTGCCAGCAGCTTAGAGGCAGATGGAAACACCATATATTTT.